The clone carrying this TCR beta chain was counted between two and nine times. Antigen: not known. This entry is derived from a study of T cell responses to AZD1222 COVID-19 vaccine. The table came from immunoSEQ multiplex PCR; TCRdb's copy has only in-frame clones and leaves some out. Of roughly 150,000 clones listed, 75% to 90% are singletons. Germline loops: CDR1 SGHAT, CDR2 FQNNGV. The CDR3 runs 15 residues. The V and J ends lost 7 bases and 7 bases, in that order; junction bases with no gene match: 12. Overall study findings and caveats: Reportedly, nearly half of unique spike TCRs recognized epitopes outside B.1.351/B.1.1.7 mutations. The donor group comprised mostly white British people and more females; the analysis possibly underestimated clonal diversity. Rises in breadth and depth of Spike-specific TCRs came after two AZD1222 doses. Every sample of the repertoires postdated the peak T cell response.

The V and J genes are TRBV11-2 and TRBJ1-2; 10 nucleotides agree with TRBD1. The TCR sequence derives from an adult who had recovered from COVID-19. This sample comprised peripheral blood, obtained after recovery from COVID-19. The CDR3, as DNA: TGTGCCAGCAACCTATTGACAGGGGGCGTAGGTGGCTACACCTTC. The encoded protein is CASNLLTGGVGGYTF.